Presented here are 9 T cell receptor beta chains from one specimen sequenced in a study of blood T cell repertoires in COVID-19. Only in-frame clones appear in the TCRdb table, and some are missing; sequencing was by immunoSEQ multiplex PCR. The sample lists about 190,000 clones, approximately 85% seen once, with around 5.5% in the top ten. The sequencing sample was made of peripheral blood. The origin of the receptors is a woman in her seventies with active or convalescent COVID-19.

V gene TRBV5-1 combines with J gene TRBJ2-3; 11 nucleotides align to TRBD2. V lost 8 bases and J lost 0; bases outside the gene matches: 11. From germline, CDR1 is SGHRS and CDR2 YFSETQ. The CDR3 has 17 residues. The CDR3 coding sequence is TGCGCCAGTAAATGGACTAGCGGGTCCCCTAGCACAGATACGCAGTATTTT. Translation: CASKWTSGSPSTDTQYF.

This rearrangement joins TRBV5-1 to TRBJ2-5, with D perhaps matching TRBD1 (6 bases). The CDR3 is 19 residues long. V lost 0 bases and J 3 bases, leaving 24 bases between the germline ends. The germline CDR1 and CDR2 sequences are SGHRS and YFSETQ. CDR3 DNA sequence: TGCGCCAGCAGCTTGGATCGGTCACAGGGTGGTAGGGCTAAAGAGACCCAGTACTTC. Its translation: CASSLDRSQGGRAKETQYF.

In this sample, this clone turned up many times. The J gene is TRBJ1-3, the V gene TRBV16; D is uncertain. The CDR3 has 12 residues. The V end was cut by 5 bases, the J end by 2 bases, with 4 bases between. Germline CDR1 and CDR2: KGHSY and FQNENV. CDR3 in DNA: TGTGCCAGCAGCTCAACTGGAAACACCATATATTTT. Translated: CASSSTGNTIYF.

The chain has TRBV4-1 and TRBJ2-3; 8 bases align to TRBD2. The CDR3 sequence is 17 residues long. After removal of 0 bases from V and 0 bases from J, the junction contained 5 bases not matched to a gene. In germline, CDR1 is MGHRA, CDR2 YSYEKL. The CDR3 sequence is CASSQELAGISTDTQYF. CDR3 nucleotide sequence: TGCGCCAGCAGCCAAGAATTAGCGGGGATTAGCACAGATACGCAGTATTTT.

The chain uses TRBV7-3 and TRBJ2-1, with TRBD2 matching over 8 bases. The CDR3 loop spans 13 amino acids. The germline CDR1 and CDR2 sequences are SGHTA and FQGTGA. Trimming at V came to 2 bases and at J to 10 bases, leaving 4 bases not matched to a gene. The CDR3 bases are TGTGCCAGCAGCTTATACCCTAGCGGGGAGCAGTTCTTC. Its translation is CASSLYPSGEQFF.

This chain joins TRBV5-1 and TRBJ1-3; tentative D call: TRBD1 (6 bases). Trimming stripped 4 bases from V and 1 base from J, with 15 bases between. The CDR3 consists of 16 residues. CDR1 and CDR2 from the germline V gene are SGHRS and YFSETQ. The CDR3 loop reads CASSLSGVTSGNTIYF. The CDR3 region has the DNA TGCGCCAGCAGCCTATCAGGGGTGACTTCTGGAAACACCATATATTTT.

This clone was observed once. The chain recombines TRBV2 with TRBJ1-1, with D hard to call. CDR1 is SNHLY and CDR2 is FYNNEI in the germline V gene. The CDR3 runs to 13 residues. Trimming shortened V by 5 bases and J by 0 bases, and 7 bases separated the two germline ends. The CDR3 is CASSTELNTEAFF. CDR3 coding DNA: TGTGCCAGCAGTACAGAGTTGAACACTGAAGCTTTCTTT.

The gene calls are TRBV29-1 and TRBJ2-1; perhaps TRBD1 as D (5 bases). CDR3 size: 11 residues. CDR1 is SQVTM and CDR2 is ANQGSEA in the germline V gene. V lost 3 bases, J lost 9 bases, and 9 bases lay in between. The CDR3 nucleotides are TGCAGCGTTGAGACAGTAGGTGAGCAGTTCTTC. Translation gives CSVETVGEQFF.

V and J are TRBV30 and TRBJ1-2, with TRBD1 as a possible D gene (5 bases). Germline V gene sequence: CDR1 GTSNPN, CDR2 SVGIG (reference sequence). Trimming shortened V by 4 bases and J by 5 bases, and 11 bases separated the two germline ends. The CDR3 is 12 residues long. The CDR3 sequence: CAWNAGPYGYTF. CDR3 nucleotide sequence: TGTGCCTGGAATGCAGGGCCTTATGGCTACACCTTC. Full variable domain (outside the CDR3, taken from reference TRBV30 and TRBJ1-2): SQTIHQWPATLVQPVGSPLSLECTVEGTSNPNLYWYRQAAGRGLQLLFYSVGIGQISSEVPQNLSASRPQDRQFILSSKKLLLSDSGFYLCAWNAGPYGYTFGSGTRLTVV.